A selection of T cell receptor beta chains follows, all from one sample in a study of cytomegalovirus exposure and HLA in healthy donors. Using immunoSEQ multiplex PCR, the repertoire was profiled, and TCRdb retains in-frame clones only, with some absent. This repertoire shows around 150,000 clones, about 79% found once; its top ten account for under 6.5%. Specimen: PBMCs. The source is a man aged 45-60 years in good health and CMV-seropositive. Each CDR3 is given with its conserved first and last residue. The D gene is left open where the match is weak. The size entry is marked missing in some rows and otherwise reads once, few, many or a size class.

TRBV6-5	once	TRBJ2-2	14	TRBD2	CASKASGNTGELFF	TGTGCCAGCAAGGCTAGCGGGAACACCGGGGAGCTGTTTTTT
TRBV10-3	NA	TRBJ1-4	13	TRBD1	CAISDRGPEKLFF	TGTGCCATCAGTGACAGGGGGCCTGAAAAACTGTTTTTT
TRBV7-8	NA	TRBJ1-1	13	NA	CASSPQVNTEAFF	TGTGCCAGCAGCCCACAGGTGAACACTGAAGCTTTCTTT
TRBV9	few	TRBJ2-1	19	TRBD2	CASSTGLAGGASSYNEQFF	TGTGCCAGCAGCACAGGACTAGCGGGGGGCGCCAGCTCCTACAATGAGCAGTTCTTC
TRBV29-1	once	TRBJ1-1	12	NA	CSVVEGYAEAFF	TGCAGCGTTGTGGAGGGATATGCTGAAGCTTTCTTT
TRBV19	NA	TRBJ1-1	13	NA	CASYKSSNTEAFF	TGTGCCAGTTATAAGAGCTCGAACACTGAAGCTTTCTTT
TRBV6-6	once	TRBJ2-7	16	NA	CASTPGGGGRPYEQYF	TGTGCCAGCACCCCCGGGGGCGGGGGACGCCCCTACGAGCAGTACTTC
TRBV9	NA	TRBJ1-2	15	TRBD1	CASSSHRGRNYGYTF	TGTGCCAGCAGCTCTCACAGGGGGCGCAACTATGGCTACACCTTC
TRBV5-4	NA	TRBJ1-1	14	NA	CASSNPLRDTEAFF	TGTGCCAGCAGCAATCCTCTCCGAGACACTGAAGCTTTCTTT
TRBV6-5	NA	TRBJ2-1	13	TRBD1	CASWTGAYNEQFF	TGTGCCAGCTGGACAGGGGCCTACAATGAGCAGTTCTTC
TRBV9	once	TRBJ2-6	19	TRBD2	CASSGGLREGRSGANVLTF	TGTGCCAGCAGCGGTGGGCTGCGGGAGGGACGCTCTGGGGCCAACGTCCTGACTTTC
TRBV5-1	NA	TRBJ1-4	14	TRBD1	CASSLPGQDEKLFF	TGCGCCAGCAGCTTGCCGGGACAGGATGAAAAACTGTTTTTT
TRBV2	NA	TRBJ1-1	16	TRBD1	CASSALAGQGSTEAFF	TGTGCCAGCAGTGCTCTTGCGGGACAGGGCTCGACTGAAGCTTTCTTT
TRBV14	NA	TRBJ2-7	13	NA	CASSHENLYEQYF	TGTGCCAGCAGCCACGAGAACCTTTACGAGCAGTACTTC
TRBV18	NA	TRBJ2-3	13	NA	CASSPPGTDTQYF	TGTGCCAGCTCACCCCCCGGCACAGATACGCAGTATTTT
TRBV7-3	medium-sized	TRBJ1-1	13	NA	CASSPNPQAEAFF	TGTGCCAGCAGCCCGAATCCGCAGGCTGAAGCTTTCTTT
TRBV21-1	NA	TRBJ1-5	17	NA	CASSKVGRDRTNQPQHF	TGTGCCAGCAGCAAAGTTGGCCGGGACAGGACTAATCAGCCCCAGCATTTT
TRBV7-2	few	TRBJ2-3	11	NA	CASTLTDTQYF	TGTGCCAGCACCCTCACAGATACGCAGTATTTT
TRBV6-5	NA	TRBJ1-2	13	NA	CASRATGTGGYTF	TGTGCCAGCAGGGCGACAGGAACTGGCGGCTACACCTTC
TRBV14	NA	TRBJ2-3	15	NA	CASSSHREFKDTQYF	TGTGCCAGCAGCTCCCACAGGGAATTTAAGGATACGCAGTATTTT
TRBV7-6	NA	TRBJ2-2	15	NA	CASSLIGGNTGELFF	TGTGCCAGCAGCTTAATCGGAGGGAACACCGGGGAGCTGTTTTTT
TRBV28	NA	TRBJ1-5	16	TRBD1	CASSPLQGRGNQPQHF	TGTGCCAGCAGCCCCCTACAGGGGAGAGGCAATCAGCCCCAGCATTTT
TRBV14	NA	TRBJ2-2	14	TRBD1	CASRYRGTSGELFF	TGTGCCAGCAGGTACAGGGGCACGTCCGGGGAGCTGTTTTTT
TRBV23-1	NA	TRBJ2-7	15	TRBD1	CASSQSWTGFYEQYF	TGCGCCAGCAGTCAATCCTGGACAGGGTTCTACGAGCAGTACTTC
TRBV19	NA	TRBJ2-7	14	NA	CASSIDPVSYEQYF	TGTGCCAGTAGTATAGACCCAGTTTCTTACGAGCAGTACTTC